This T cell receptor beta chain was sequenced in a study of blood T cell repertoires in COVID-19. Overall study: PBMCs, B-cell-depleted T cells, or T cells provided the cDNA or gDNA that made up the material.

The germline gives CDR1 SEHNR, CDR2 FQNEAQ (reference sequence). Trimming cost V 2 bases and J 2 bases, with 9 bases left between them. CDR3 size: 14 residues. The data were produced by immunoSEQ multiplex PCR, yet TCRdb's version contains in-frame clones alone and is incomplete. The sample consists of around 100,000 clones, approximately 86% of them appearing once. The sample consisted of peripheral blood. The rearrangement joins TRBV7-9 to TRBJ1-2; a weak D match, TRBD1 (6 bases). This sequence was found in a human donor in a cohort sampled during active COVID-19. The CDR3 DNA is TGTGCCAGCAGCTTAAGACAGGCGAACTATGGCTACACCTTC. This codes for CASSLRQANYGYTF.